This is a list of T cell receptor beta chains from one sample in a study of blood T cells in healthy people across ages. One entry per CDR3 protein, called by TCRdb with MiXCR from the 5' RACE reads. The table has about 930,000 distinct CDR3 sequences, 25% to 35% seen once. The same specimen was also included in a second study, on T cells of mothers and their children.

The sequencing input was blood. The receptors stem from a woman between 40 and 50 years old in good health. The CDR3 runs from the conserved cysteine through the conserved F or W. Fields, in order: V gene, J gene, CDR3 length, clone size, D gene, CDR3 protein, CDR3 DNA. D genes are given only for firm matches. Size values are once, few and many counts, or a class for expanded clones, and some rows have none.

TRBV27	TRBJ2-7	13	-	-	CASSLGPTYGQYF	TGTGCCAGCAGTTTGGGGCCGACCTACGGGCAGTACTTC
TRBV11-2	TRBJ2-7	14	many	-	CASSSDSGHYEQYF	TGTGCCAGCAGCTCGGACAGCGGGCATTACGAGCAGTACTTC
TRBV5-1	TRBJ2-6	15	-	-	CASSDASSGANVLTF	TGCGCCAGCAGCGACGCTTCCTCTGGGGCCAACGTCCTGACTTTC
TRBV15	TRBJ2-1	17	-	TRBD1	CATSRVGADRGRGEQFF	TGTGCCACCAGCAGAGTCGGTGCGGACAGGGGCCGGGGTGAGCAGTTCTTC
TRBV9	TRBJ1-2	17	few	-	CASSDQIIPGGSYGYTF	TGTGCCAGCAGCGACCAAATCATCCCTGGGGGTAGCTATGGCTACACCTTC
TRBV5-1	TRBJ2-7	17	many	TRBD1	CASSSVIRTGLSYEQYF	TGCGCCAGCAGCTCGGTTATCAGGACAGGCCTATCCTACGAGCAGTACTTC
TRBV12-3/TRBV12-4	TRBJ2-1	14	-	TRBD1	CAGSPGTGYNEQFF	TGTGCCGGCAGTCCCGGGACAGGTTACAACGAGCAGTTCTTC
TRBV18	TRBJ2-7	14	many	TRBD1	CASSLDRGTYEQYF	TGTGCCAGCAGTTTGGACAGGGGAACCTACGAGCAGTACTTC
TRBV19	TRBJ2-3	11	-	-	CASNTGDTQYF	TGTGCCTCTAATACCGGAGATACGCAGTATTTT
TRBV6-5	TRBJ2-7	14	many	-	CASSAQGSLGEQYF	TGTGCCAGCAGTGCCCAGGGAAGCCTTGGCGAGCAGTACTTC
TRBV5-1	TRBJ2-5	14	-	TRBD1	CASSLDGTGRAQYF	TGCGCCAGCAGCTTGGATGGGACAGGGAGAGCCCAGTACTTC
TRBV7-9	TRBJ2-7	12	many	TRBD1	CASSRTGDEQYF	TGTGCCAGCAGCAGGACAGGGGATGAGCAGTACTTC
TRBV14	TRBJ2-5	15	few	-	CASSQDLPSWETQYF	TGTGCCAGCAGCCAAGATCTGCCCTCGTGGGAGACCCAGTACTTC
TRBV20-1	TRBJ2-2	14	-	TRBD2	CSPAGPVNTGELFF	TGCAGCCCAGCGGGGCCCGTGAACACCGGGGAGCTGTTTTTT
TRBV2	TRBJ1-1	14	-	TRBD1	CASPRQGGNTEAFF	TGTGCCAGCCCTCGACAGGGCGGGAACACTGAAGCTTTCTTT
TRBV10-3	TRBJ2-3	12	few	-	CAISGGADTQYF	TGTGCCATCAGCGGGGGTGCAGATACGCAGTATTTT